The 28 T cell receptor beta chains given below trace back to one sample, sequenced in a study of vaccination and CD4 T cells after COVID-19. Described treatment: roughly 10-day PBMC culture with coronavirus spike peptide pools or control peptides (ViraFEST assay). The antigens these receptors bind are not known. Cultured CD4+ T cells had their DNA profiled by the Oncomine TCR Beta short-read assay. TCRdb reprocessed the PCR reads with MiXCR, giving one entry per CDR3 protein. The sample has some 2,900 distinct CDR3 sequences, about 76% seen once; the top ten hold under 30%. Sequencing input: CD4+ T cells from blood, cultured in vitro. The receptor source for this set is a human donor who had recovered from COVID-19.

The chain uses TRBV20-1 and TRBJ1-2; TRBD1 aligns across 9 bases. This CDR3 comprises 14 residues. From germline, CDR1 is DFQATT and CDR2 SNEGSKA (reference sequence). Germline trimming cut 1 base from V and 7 bases from J; bases unmatched to any gene: 7. As DNA, the CDR3 is TGCAGTGCTAGAGGAACAGGGGGCGGGATTGGCTACACCTTC. Amino acids: CSARGTGGGIGYTF.

Within the sample, this clonotype is large. V usage is TRBV29-1 and J usage is TRBJ1-2; no clear D gene. The CDR3 covers 12 residues. Trimming removed 3 bases at V and 0 bases at J, with 5 bases between. In germline, CDR1 is SQVTM, CDR2 ANQGSEA. The CDR3 loop reads CSVEGTNYGYTF. In DNA form, the CDR3 reads TGCAGCGTTGAGGGGACTAACTATGGCTACACCTTC.

V and J are TRBV18 and TRBJ1-2; 10 bases are shared with TRBD1. In germline, CDR1 is KGHSH, CDR2 LQKENI. J was trimmed by 3 bases and V by 3 bases; bases with no gene match: 4. This CDR3 contains 15 residues. CDR3 DNA: TGTGCCAGCTCACCTCCTGGGACAGGGGACTATGGCTACACCTTC. Its protein product is CASSPPGTGDYGYTF.

The chain couples TRBV2 to TRBJ1-1, with D perhaps matching TRBD1 (5 bases). Trimming cost V 4 bases and J 0 bases, with 9 bases left between them. The CDR3 has 14 amino acids. Germline-derived CDR1 and CDR2 are SNHLY and FYNNEI. The CDR3 DNA follows: TGTGCCAGCAGTGGACAGCCCGTGAACACTGAAGCTTTCTTT. It specifies CASSGQPVNTEAFF.

For this clonotype: At one end, the junction sequence differs from germline, possibly due to a read error. The chain is built from TRBV27 and TRBJ1-2; no definite D call. Germline assignment: CDR1 MNHEY and CDR2 SMNVEV (reference sequence). This CDR3 spans 13 amino acids. The CDR3 DNA sequence: TGTGCCAGCAGTTTTGGTATGAACTATGGCTGCACCTTC. Translating gives CASSFGMNYGCTF.

The CDR3 nucleotides are TGTGCCAGCAGTGTGGAGCGGAACTATGGCTACACCTTC. Translated: CASSVERNYGYTF. The chain couples TRBV2 to TRBJ1-2; D ambiguous. The CDR3 extends over 13 amino acids. Germline CDR1 reads SNHLY; CDR2 reads FYNNEI. The ends were cut back, 4 bases at V and 2 bases at J, with 8 bases in the middle.

This clonotype was observed once. A read error may be the cause here, since a much bigger clone is one base away. CDR3 sequence: CAISESTRSGYGYTF. CDR3 nucleotides: TGTGCCATCAGTGAGTCGACGAGGTCGGGCTATGGCTACACCTTC. This chain joins TRBV10-3 and TRBJ1-2, with no clear D. Deletions cut 0 bases from V and 4 bases from J, with 12 bases between. The CDR3 sequence is 15 residues long. Per the germline V gene, CDR1 is ENHRY and CDR2 is SYGVKD.

This chain links TRBV6-5 with TRBJ1-1, with D possibly TRBD1 on 5 matching bases. The CDR3 sequence is 13 residues long. Germline V gene lookup returns CDR1 MNHEY and CDR2 SVGAGI. V lost 2 bases and J lost 2, with 6 bases in between. The DNA for the CDR3 is TGTGCCAGCAGTTACCAGGGCAACACTGAAGCTTTCTTT. It is translated as CASSYQGNTEAFF.

V is TRBV7-9 and J is TRBJ1-2; 11 bases match TRBD1. Losses at the gene ends were 5 bases for V and 5 bases for J; bases not matched to a gene: 4. Germline V gives CDR1 SEHNR, CDR2 FQNEAQ (reference sequence). The CDR3 has 14 amino acids. CDR3 bases: TGTGCCAGCAGCCCAGGACAGGGGGCGTATGGCTACACCTTC. Protein sequence: CASSPGQGAYGYTF.

This clonotype appeared a few times. This rearrangement joins TRBV5-6 to TRBJ1-2; no firm D call. The CDR3 length is 13 residues. The germline V and J ends were trimmed by 4 bases and 4 bases, with 11 bases remaining between them. Germline CDR1 reads SGHDT; CDR2 reads YYEEEE. The CDR3: CASSQRRSYGYTF. Here the CDR3 DNA reads TGTGCCAGCAGCCAGAGGAGGAGCTATGGCTACACCTTC.

The rearrangement uses TRBV6-1 and TRBJ1-5; D unresolved. V was shortened by 6 bases and J by 0 bases, with 9 bases between the two germline ends. The CDR3 length is 14 residues. From germline, CDR1 is MNHNS and CDR2 SASEGT. The CDR3 sequence is CASSGRSSNQPQHF. CDR3 DNA: TGTGCCAGCAGCGGACGGAGTAGCAATCAGCCCCAGCATTTT.

V gene TRBV18 combines with J gene TRBJ1-2; 8 bases are a match to TRBD1. Germline V gene data show CDR1 as KGHSH and CDR2 as LQKENI. This CDR3 has 16 residues. Germline trimming cut 3 bases from V and 0 bases from J; bases unmatched to any gene: 6. CDR3 nucleotide sequence: TGTGCCAGCTCACCGGGTTTGGGACAGGCTAACTATGGCTACACCTTC. This translates into CASSPGLGQANYGYTF.

The gene calls are TRBV6-1 and TRBJ1-5; D is ambiguous. Germline values: CDR1 MNHNS, CDR2 SASEGT. The CDR3 sequence is 15 residues long. Trimming removed 6 bases at V and 5 bases at J, with 17 bases between. CDR3 nucleotide sequence: TGTGCCAGCAGGAGCAGCACGGGTTGGGATCAGCCCCAGCATTTT. Translating it yields CASRSSTGWDQPQHF.

In its sample, this clonotype was seen a few times. V gene TRBV7-3 combines with J gene TRBJ1-1; 9 nucleotides line up with TRBD1. There are 16 residues in the CDR3. V lost 5 bases, J lost 4 bases, and 11 bases stayed unmatched. Per germline, CDR1 SGHTA and CDR2 FQGTGA. CDR3 coding DNA: TGTGCCAGCAGCCCCCGGACAGGGGCCCGCGGCACTGAAGCTTTCTTT. This gives the protein CASSPRTGARGTEAFF.

The chain has TRBV20-1 and TRBJ2-7; D gene uncertain. Trimming stripped 6 bases from V and 6 bases from J, with 27 bases between. This CDR3 is 16 amino acids long. Germline V gives CDR1 DFQATT, CDR2 SNEGSKA (reference sequence). The CDR3 is CSASHSLGSISLEQYF. The CDR3, as DNA: TGCAGTGCGTCCCACAGTTTGGGTTCTATCTCGCTCGAGCAGTACTTC.

This clonotype came up a few times. This rearrangement joins TRBV4-2 to TRBJ2-7, with a tentative D call TRBD1 (6 bases). The germline CDR1 and CDR2 sequences are LGHNA and YNFKEQ. V lost 1 base to trimming and J lost 2 bases, with 12 bases between them. The CDR3 sequence is 15 residues long. CDR3 amino acids: CASSQAAGETYEQYF. CDR3 DNA: TGTGCCAGCAGCCAAGCGGCAGGGGAAACCTACGAGCAGTACTTC.

The chain links TRBV2 to TRBJ2-5; 14 nucleotides align to TRBD2. After removal of 11 bases from V and 1 base from J, the junction contained 6 bases not matched to a gene. This CDR3 comprises 15 residues. Germline CDR1 and CDR2: SNHLY and FYNNEI. The CDR3: CAGGLAGDLQETQYF. CDR3 sequence (DNA): TGTGCCGGGGGACTAGCGGGGGACCTCCAAGAGACCCAGTACTTC.

CDR3 in DNA: TGTGCCAGCAGTCCATCCGCCTTCGGGCGGTACTTC. Translating it yields CASSPSAFGRYF. The genes are TRBV6-2 or TRBV6-3 and TRBJ2-7; no clear D. The CDR3 sequence is 12 residues long. The germline gives CDR1 MNHEY, CDR2 SVGEGT. Trimming pared 5 bases from V and 12 bases from J, leaving 17 bases between.

By its share, this clonotype is large. The CDR3 DNA reads TGCAGTGCTGCGAGGGGAGGGAGTAATGGCTACACCTTC. Protein: CSAARGGSNGYTF. The chain has TRBV20-1 and TRBJ1-2; D possibly corresponds to TRBD1 (5 bases). Germline V gene data show CDR1 as DFQATT and CDR2 as SNEGSKA (reference sequence). The CDR3 sequence is 13 residues long. The V end lost 5 bases, the J end lost 6 bases, and 16 bases lay between the germline ends.

The V gene is TRBV6-5, the J gene TRBJ1-2; no firm D call. Per the germline V gene, CDR1 is MNHEY and CDR2 is SVGAGI. Trimming pared 0 bases from V and 6 bases from J, leaving 11 bases between. This CDR3 contains 14 residues. The CDR3 DNA follows: TGTGCCAGCAGTTACTCGAAGGGCAGGCATGGCTACACCTTC. It codes for CASSYSKGRHGYTF.

This clonotype is labeled as large. This chain uses TRBV10-3 with TRBJ2-7; TRBD2 matches at 11 bases. Germline lookup yields CDR1 ENHRY and CDR2 SYGVKD. With 8 bases clipped from V and 1 base from J, the junction kept 1 base outside the gene matches. This CDR3 is 13 amino acids long. The CDR3 DNA reads as TGTGCCATCTCTAGCGGGGGGTCCTACGAGCAGTACTTC. Translating gives CAISSGGSYEQYF.

This clonotype was observed a few times. This chain links TRBV20-1 with TRBJ2-5, with D hard to call. This CDR3 is 13 amino acids long. Trimming removed 1 base from V and 3 bases from J, with 9 bases in between. Germline lookup yields CDR1 DFQATT and CDR2 SNEGSKA (reference sequence). The chain's CDR3 is CSARGRSEETQYF. CDR3 nucleotides: TGCAGTGCTAGAGGTCGCTCCGAAGAGACCCAGTACTTC.

The V gene is TRBV10-3, the J gene TRBJ1-2; TRBD1 is a possible D gene (5 bases). V lost 6 bases and J lost 1, with 15 bases in between. The CDR3 spans 15 residues. The V gene's germline CDR1 is ENHRY and CDR2 SYGVKD. The CDR3 region is CAISEHIGVNYGYTF. CDR3 coding DNA: TGTGCCATCAGCGAACACATAGGGGTTAACTATGGCTACACCTTC.

The V gene is TRBV19, the J gene TRBJ1-1, with D possibly matching TRBD1 (5 bases). Trimming pared 3 bases from V and 1 base from J, leaving 12 bases between. Germline V gives CDR1 LNHDA, CDR2 SQIVND (reference sequence). The CDR3 length is 15 residues. The CDR3 nucleotides are TGTGCCAGTAGTATGGGAGGGGTGAGGAACACTGAAGCTTTCTTT. The encoded protein is CASSMGGVRNTEAFF.

As regards this clonotype: At one of its ends the junction is not consistent with the germline gene, which may arise from a read error. This chain connects TRBV10-3 to TRBJ1-6; tentatively, D is TRBD1 (6 bases). The CDR3 loop spans 14 amino acids. Germline CDR1 ENHRY, CDR2 SYGVKD. CDR3 in DNA: TGTGCCAGCAGTTACGGGGGCCGGAATTCACCCCTCCACTTT. It encodes CASSYGGRNSPLHF.

The rearrangement joins TRBV15 to TRBJ1-6, with D possibly matching TRBD1 (6 bases). The CDR3 runs to 14 residues. In germline, CDR1 is LNHNV, CDR2 YYDKDF (reference sequence). The germline V and J ends were trimmed by 5 bases and 13 bases, with 18 bases remaining between them. The CDR3 reads CATSPNQGTSPLHF. In nucleotides, the CDR3 is TGTGCCACCAGCCCTAACCAGGGGACATCGCCCCTCCACTTT.

The gene calls are TRBV6-4 and TRBJ1-2; D ambiguous. The CDR3 contains 11 residues. Looked up from germline, CDR1 is MRHNA and CDR2 is SNTAGT. Deletions cut 3 bases from V and 3 bases from J, with 2 bases between. CDR3 region: CASSDYYGYTF. Written as DNA, the CDR3 is TGTGCCAGCAGTGATTACTATGGCTACACCTTC.

The chain joins TRBV7-3 to TRBJ1-5; 7 nucleotides match TRBD1. This CDR3 has 16 residues. Germline-derived CDR1 and CDR2 are SGHTA and FQGTGA. V was clipped by 2 bases and J by 5 bases; unmatched bases: 9. In nucleotides, the CDR3 is TGTGCCAGCAGCTTAGTCCGGGGGCAGGGGGATCAGCCCCAGCATTTT. It codes for CASSLVRGQGDQPQHF. The complete variable domain, with remaining parts taken from reference TRBV7-3 and TRBJ1-5, reads GAGVSQTPSNKVTEKGKYVELRCDPISGHTALYWYRQSLGQGPEFLIYFQGTGAADDSGLPNDRFFAVRPEGSVSTLKIQRTERGDSAVYLCASSLVRGQGDQPQHFGDGTRLSIL.